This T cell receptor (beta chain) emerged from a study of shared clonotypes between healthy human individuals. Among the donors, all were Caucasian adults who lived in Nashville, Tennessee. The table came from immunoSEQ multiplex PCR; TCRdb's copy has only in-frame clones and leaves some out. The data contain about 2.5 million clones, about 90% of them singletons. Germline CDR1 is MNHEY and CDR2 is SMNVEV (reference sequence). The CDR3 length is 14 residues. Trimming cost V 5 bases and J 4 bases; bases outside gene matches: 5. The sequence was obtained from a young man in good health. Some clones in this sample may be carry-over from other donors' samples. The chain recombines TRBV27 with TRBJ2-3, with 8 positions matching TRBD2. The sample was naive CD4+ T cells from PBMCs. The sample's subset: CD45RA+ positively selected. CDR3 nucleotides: TGTGCCAGCAGTATAAGCGGGAGCGCAGATACGCAGTATTTT. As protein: CASSISGSADTQYF.